A single sample is the source of the 13 T cell receptor beta chains below, sequenced in a study of vaccination effects on CD4 cells after COVID-19. No antigen has been identified for these receptors. Before sequencing took place, the ViraFEST assay used viral peptide pools to expand antigen-specific CD4+ T cells. Investigators separated out CD4+ T cells once 10 days of culture had passed. Of the BNT162b2 and mRNA-1273 vaccines, participants received two doses of one or the other. Profiled with immunoSEQ multiplex PCR; TCRdb holds only in-frame clones, not every one. This table holds just under 30,000 clones, about 74% found once. The sample here was CD4+ T cells from PBMCs cultured with HCoV-OC43 spike peptides, taken after COVID-19 vaccination. Subset of the sample: HCoV-OC43 spike overlapping peptide pool stimulation. The receptors were gathered from a human donor who received a COVID-19 vaccine.

The rearrangement uses TRBV9 and TRBJ2-7; 10 nucleotides line up with TRBD2. The CDR3 is 16 amino acids. Germline V gene data show CDR1 as SGDLS and CDR2 as YYNGEE. V was clipped by 0 bases and J by 6 bases; unmatched bases: 9. The CDR3 coding sequence is TGTGCCAGCAGCGTAGTAGGCCTAGCGGGAGTTGGCGAGCAGTACTTC. Protein product: CASSVVGLAGVGEQYF. Together with reference TRBV9 and TRBJ2-7, the CDR3 gives the full variable domain: DSGVTQTPKHLITATGQRVTLRCSPRSGDLSVYWYQQSLDQGLQFLIQYYNGEERAKGNILERFSAQQFPDLHSELNLSSLELGDSALYFCASSVVGLAGVGEQYFGPGTRLTVT.

The V call is TRBV14, the J call TRBJ1-1; D call uncertain. Trimming shortened V by 4 bases and J by 2 bases, and 11 bases separated the two germline ends. The CDR3 is made up of 14 amino acids. Germline V gives CDR1 SGHDN, CDR2 FVKESK. The CDR3 DNA reads as TGTGCCAGCAGCCCTACGACAAGAAACACTGAAGCTTTCTTT. Translated, it gives CASSPTTRNTEAFF.

The chain links TRBV10-3 to TRBJ2-7, with D possibly TRBD2 on 6 matching bases. V was clipped by 10 bases and J by 2 bases, with 12 bases between them. The CDR3 consists of 12 residues. Germline CDR1 reads ENHRY; CDR2 reads SYGVKD. The CDR3 loop reads CANGRSAYEQYF. The CDR3 DNA follows: TGTGCCAACGGGAGATCGGCCTACGAGCAGTACTTC.

The chain carries TRBV19 and TRBJ1-1, with 7 bases lining up with TRBD1. The CDR3 spans 14 residues. V lost 5 bases to trimming and J lost 8 bases; unmatched junction nucleotides: 11. In germline, CDR1 is LNHDA, CDR2 SQIVND (reference sequence). CDR3 protein: CASSDLPLGQEAFF. Here the CDR3 DNA reads TGTGCCAGTAGTGACCTCCCCTTGGGACAGGAAGCTTTCTTT.

A few counts support this clone. The chain links TRBV2 to TRBJ1-3, with 8 bases lining up with TRBD1. CDR1 is SNHLY and CDR2 is FYNNEI in the germline V gene. The V segment lost 8 bases and the J segment 3 bases; nucleotides outside the gene matches: 0. The CDR3 has 12 residues. This CDR3 is CASGQGGNTIYF. The CDR3 coding sequence is TGTGCCAGCGGACAGGGTGGAAACACCATATATTTT.

The CDR3 region is CATSTRGWGIQAFF. In nucleotides, the CDR3 is TGTGCCACCAGCACCCGAGGTTGGGGTATTCAAGCTTTCTTT. The V and J genes are TRBV15 and TRBJ1-1; D ambiguous. The CDR3 is made up of 14 amino acids. The V and J ends lost 4 bases and 9 bases respectively, with 18 bases between them. CDR1 and CDR2 (germline): LNHNV, YYDKDF (reference sequence).

This chain's CDR3 is CASSPPLRGYSSYEQYF. DNA for the CDR3: TGTGCCAGCAGTCCTCCTCTTCGGGGGTACAGCTCCTACGAGCAGTACTTC. The rearrangement links TRBV7-9 to TRBJ2-7, with D maybe TRBD2 (6 bases). CDR1 and CDR2 (germline): SEHNR, FQNEAQ (reference sequence). V was pared by 6 bases and J by 0 bases, with 21 bases between. The CDR3 extends over 17 amino acids.

This chain uses TRBV19 with TRBJ2-3; TRBD2 aligns across 7 bases. V lost 3 bases, J lost 4 bases, and 1 base stayed unmatched. Germline lookup yields CDR1 LNHDA and CDR2 SQIVND (reference sequence). The CDR3 is 13 residues long. CDR3 residues: CASSIGLADTQYF. CDR3 nucleotide sequence: TGTGCCAGTAGTATCGGACTAGCAGATACGCAGTATTTT.

The count of this clone is one. The genes are TRBV11-2 and TRBJ2-3, with a tentative D call TRBD2 (6 bases). Germline V gives CDR1 SGHAT, CDR2 FQNNGV. V lost 4 bases to trimming and J lost 6 bases, with 20 bases between them. The CDR3 extends over 16 amino acids. The CDR3 loop reads CASSSPTGIRGDTQYF. CDR3 DNA: TGTGCCAGCAGCTCCCCAACCGGGATCCGGGGGGATACGCAGTATTTT.

This chain uses TRBV6-6 with TRBJ2-1; D not certain. The CDR3 loop spans 12 amino acids. Germline V gene lookup returns CDR1 MNHNY and CDR2 SVGAGI (reference sequence). V was pared by 2 bases and J by 7 bases, with 6 bases between. CDR3 residues: CASSYVSNEQFF. In nucleotides, the CDR3 is TGTGCCAGCAGTTACGTTTCAAATGAGCAGTTCTTC.

This clone showed up just a few times. This chain links TRBV25-1 with TRBJ1-4, with D uncertain. The germline V gene has CDR1 MGHDK and CDR2 SYGVNS. V lost 3 bases to trimming and J lost 8 bases, with 13 bases between them. This CDR3 is built from 14 residues. CDR3 loop: CASSEFQAGEKLFF. The CDR3 nucleotides read TGTGCCAGCAGTGAGTTCCAGGCTGGGGAAAAACTGTTTTTT.

The chain recombines TRBV4-1 with TRBJ1-2; 10 nucleotides match TRBD1. The V segment lost 2 bases and the J segment 7 bases; nucleotides outside the gene matches: 4. The CDR3 consists of 14 residues. Germline V gene sequence: CDR1 MGHRA, CDR2 YSYEKL. The CDR3 bases are TGCGCCAGCAGCCAATCGGGGACAGGGGTTGGCTACACCTTC. Translating it yields CASSQSGTGVGYTF.

The rearrangement joins TRBV23-1 to TRBJ1-5; D may be TRBD1 (6 bases). TRBV23-1 qualifies as an ORF whose function is uncertain. The CDR3 totals 15 residues. Deletions cut 9 bases from V and 1 base from J, with 16 bases between. CDR3 in amino acids: CARKMGGASNQPQHF. Written as DNA, the CDR3 is TGCGCCAGGAAAATGGGGGGGGCGAGCAATCAGCCCCAGCATTTT.